These T cell receptor beta chains were read from a single sample in a study of shared clonotypes between healthy human individuals. TCRdb's table, derived via immunoSEQ multiplex PCR, lists solely in-frame clones and lacks some. The table has roughly 650,000 clones, roughly 96% seen once; the top ten hold about 0.12%. The material sequenced was naive CD8+ T cells sorted from blood. Every receptor here comes from a woman younger than 45 in good health. CDR3s include the opening cysteine and the closing phenylalanine or tryptophan. Fields, in order: clone size, D gene, V gene, J gene, CDR3 length, CDR3 protein, CDR3 DNA. The D gene is left open where the match is weak. Expanded clones get a size class; other rows say once, few or many, or leave the size out.

abundance: .
d_gene: TRBD2
v_gene: TRBV27
j_gene: TRBJ2-7
len: 14
CDR3aa: CASWRGGLGYEQYF
CDR3nt: TGTGCCAGTTGGAGGGGAGGGCTAGGGTACGAGCAGTACTTC

abundance: .
d_gene: .
v_gene: TRBV7-8
j_gene: TRBJ1-1
len: 18
CDR3aa: CASSLALSDGSLNTEAFF
CDR3nt: TGTGCCAGCAGCTTAGCGCTTTCGGACGGCTCTTTGAACACTGAAGCTTTCTTT

abundance: once
d_gene: .
v_gene: TRBV7-8
j_gene: TRBJ2-1
len: 15
CDR3aa: CASREIALGATEQFF
CDR3nt: TGTGCCAGCAGGGAGATCGCGCTAGGAGCGACTGAGCAGTTCTTC

abundance: .
d_gene: .
v_gene: TRBV28
j_gene: TRBJ2-7
len: 15
CDR3aa: CASSFDREGSYEQYF
CDR3nt: TGTGCCAGCAGTTTCGACAGGGAGGGGTCCTACGAGCAGTACTTC

abundance: .
d_gene: TRBD2
v_gene: TRBV4-1
j_gene: TRBJ2-7
len: 15
CDR3aa: CASSLGTSGSYEQYF
CDR3nt: TGCGCCAGCAGCCTCGGTACTAGCGGGAGTTACGAGCAGTACTTC

abundance: .
d_gene: .
v_gene: TRBV28
j_gene: TRBJ1-1
len: 14
CDR3aa: CASSFRGEVTEAFF
CDR3nt: TGTGCCAGCAGTTTTCGGGGGGAGGTCACTGAAGCTTTCTTT

abundance: .
d_gene: TRBD2
v_gene: TRBV27
j_gene: TRBJ2-7
len: 15
CDR3aa: CASSNREAGFNEQYF
CDR3nt: TGTGCCAGCAGTAACCGGGAGGCAGGGTTCAACGAGCAGTACTTC

abundance: once
d_gene: .
v_gene: TRBV5-4
j_gene: TRBJ2-1
len: 14
CDR3aa: CASSSALHYNEQFF
CDR3nt: TGTGCCAGCAGCTCGGCCTTACACTACAATGAGCAGTTCTTC

abundance: .
d_gene: .
v_gene: TRBV21-1
j_gene: TRBJ2-7
len: 16
CDR3aa: CASSKAYRDRSYEQYF
CDR3nt: TGTGCCAGCAGCAAAGCCTACCGGGACAGGTCCTACGAGCAGTACTTC

abundance: .
d_gene: .
v_gene: TRBV6-5
j_gene: TRBJ1-2
len: 11
CDR3aa: CASRSAYGYTF
CDR3nt: TGTGCCAGCAGGTCGGCGTATGGCTACACCTTC

abundance: .
d_gene: TRBD2
v_gene: TRBV10-2
j_gene: TRBJ2-7
len: 14
CDR3aa: CASSSKLARYEQYF
CDR3nt: TGCGCCAGCAGCTCGAAACTAGCGCGCTACGAGCAGTACTTC

abundance: .
d_gene: .
v_gene: TRBV7-6
j_gene: TRBJ1-2
len: 15
CDR3aa: CASSLDEGVGYGYTF
CDR3nt: TGTGCCAGCAGCTTAGACGAGGGGGTAGGCTATGGCTACACCTTC

abundance: .
d_gene: TRBD2
v_gene: TRBV4-2
j_gene: TRBJ2-7
len: 16
CDR3aa: CASSQNSLAGYYEQYF
CDR3nt: TGTGCCAGCAGCCAAAATTCTCTAGCGGGGTACTACGAGCAGTACTTC

abundance: .
d_gene: TRBD2
v_gene: TRBV27
j_gene: TRBJ2-3
len: 16
CDR3aa: CASSPRLAGGTDTQYF
CDR3nt: TGTGCCAGCAGTCCCCGACTAGCGGGGGGAACAGATACGCAGTATTTT

abundance: .
d_gene: .
v_gene: TRBV28
j_gene: TRBJ2-5
len: 17
CDR3aa: CASSLFLVGRDGETQYF
CDR3nt: TGTGCCAGCAGTTTATTTTTGGTAGGGCGGGATGGCGAGACCCAGTACTTC

abundance: .
d_gene: .
v_gene: TRBV2
j_gene: TRBJ2-7
len: 13
CDR3aa: CASVAGSSYEQYF
CDR3nt: TGTGCCAGCGTTGCGGGCTCCTCCTACGAGCAGTACTTC

abundance: .
d_gene: TRBD2
v_gene: TRBV5-4
j_gene: TRBJ2-7
len: 14
CDR3aa: CASRLAGGSLEQYF
CDR3nt: TGTGCCAGCAGGTTAGCGGGAGGCTCGCTTGAGCAGTACTTC

abundance: .
d_gene: .
v_gene: TRBV27
j_gene: TRBJ2-7
len: 13
CDR3aa: CASSFGASYEQYF
CDR3nt: TGTGCCAGCAGTTTTGGGGCGTCCTACGAGCAGTACTTC

abundance: .
d_gene: TRBD1
v_gene: TRBV5-4
j_gene: TRBJ1-1
len: 14
CDR3aa: CASSWDRAGTEAFF
CDR3nt: TGTGCCAGCAGCTGGGACAGGGCTGGCACTGAAGCTTTCTTT

abundance: .
d_gene: .
v_gene: TRBV5-4
j_gene: TRBJ1-2
len: 15
CDR3aa: CATGVRDKRHYGYTF
CDR3nt: TGTGCCACCGGGGTCCGGGACAAACGACACTATGGCTACACCTTC